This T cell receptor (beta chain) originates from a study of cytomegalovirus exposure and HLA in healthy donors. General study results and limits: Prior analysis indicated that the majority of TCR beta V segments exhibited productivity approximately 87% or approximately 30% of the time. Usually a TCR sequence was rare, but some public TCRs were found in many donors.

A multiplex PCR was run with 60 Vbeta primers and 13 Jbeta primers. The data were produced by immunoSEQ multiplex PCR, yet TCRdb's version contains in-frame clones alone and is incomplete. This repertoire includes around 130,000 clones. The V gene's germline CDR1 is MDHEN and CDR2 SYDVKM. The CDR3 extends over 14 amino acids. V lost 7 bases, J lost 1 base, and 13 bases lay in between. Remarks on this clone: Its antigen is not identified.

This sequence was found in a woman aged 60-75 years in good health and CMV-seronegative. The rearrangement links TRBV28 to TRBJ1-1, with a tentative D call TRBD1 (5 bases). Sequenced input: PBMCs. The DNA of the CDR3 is TGTGCCAGCACCACTCAGGGCGGGAACACTGAAGCTTTCTTT. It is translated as CASTTQGGNTEAFF.